The following is a TCR beta chain sequence with its context. The record originates from a study of naive CD8 T cells in extremely preterm neonates. About the study: Adult ages are 25-50 years in the abstract, 20-50 in methods.

Looked up from germline, CDR1 is SGHTA and CDR2 is FQGNSA. Trimming removed 5 bases from V and 5 bases from J, with 13 bases in between. The CDR3 spans 14 residues. TCRdb's table, derived via immunoSEQ multiplex PCR, lists solely in-frame clones and lacks some. The table lists around 4,000 clones, about 97% of them singletons. The chain has TRBV7-2 and TRBJ2-1; D possibly corresponds to TRBD2 (6 bases). This TCR was sampled from a human donor in good health. Sequencing input: naive CD8+ T cells from blood. The CDR3 DNA reads TGTGCCAGCAGCCCGGGACTTAGAGACAATGAGCAGTTCTTC. As protein: CASSPGLRDNEQFF.